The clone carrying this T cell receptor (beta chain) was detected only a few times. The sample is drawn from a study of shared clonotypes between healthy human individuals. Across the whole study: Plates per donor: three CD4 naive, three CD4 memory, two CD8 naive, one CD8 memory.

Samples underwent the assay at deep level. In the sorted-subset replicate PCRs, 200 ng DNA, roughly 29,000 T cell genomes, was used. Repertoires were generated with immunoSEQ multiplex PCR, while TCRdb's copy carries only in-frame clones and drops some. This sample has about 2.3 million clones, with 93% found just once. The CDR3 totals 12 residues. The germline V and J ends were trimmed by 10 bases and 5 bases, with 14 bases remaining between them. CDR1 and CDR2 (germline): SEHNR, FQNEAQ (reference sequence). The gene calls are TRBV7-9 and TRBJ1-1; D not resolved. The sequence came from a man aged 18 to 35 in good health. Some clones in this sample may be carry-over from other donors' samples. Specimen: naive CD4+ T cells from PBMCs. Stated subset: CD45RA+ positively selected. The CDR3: CATCRDGTEAFF. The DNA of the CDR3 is TGTGCCACCTGCCGTGACGGAACTGAAGCTTTCTTT.